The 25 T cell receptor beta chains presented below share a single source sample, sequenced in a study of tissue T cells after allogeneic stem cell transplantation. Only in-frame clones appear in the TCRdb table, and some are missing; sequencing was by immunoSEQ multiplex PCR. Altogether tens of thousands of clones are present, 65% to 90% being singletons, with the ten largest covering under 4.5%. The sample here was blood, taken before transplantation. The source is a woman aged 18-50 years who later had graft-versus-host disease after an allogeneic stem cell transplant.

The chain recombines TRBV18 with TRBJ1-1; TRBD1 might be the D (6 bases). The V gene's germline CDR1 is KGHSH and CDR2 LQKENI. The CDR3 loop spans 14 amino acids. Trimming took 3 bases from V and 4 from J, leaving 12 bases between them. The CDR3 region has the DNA TGTGCCAGCTCACCGCCCAACAGGGCCACTGAAGCTTTCTTT. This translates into CASSPPNRATEAFF. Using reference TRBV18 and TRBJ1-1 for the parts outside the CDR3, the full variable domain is NAGVMQNPRHLVRRRGQEARLRCSPMKGHSHVYWYRQLPEEGLKFMVYLQKENIIDESGMPKERFSAEFPKEGPSILRIQQVVRGDSAAYFCASSPPNRATEAFFGQGTRLTVV.

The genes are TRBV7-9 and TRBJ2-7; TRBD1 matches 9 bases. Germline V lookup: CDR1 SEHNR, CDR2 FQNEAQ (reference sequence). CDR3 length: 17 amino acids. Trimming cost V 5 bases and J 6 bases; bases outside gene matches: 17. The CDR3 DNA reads TGTGCCAGCAGCCCGACGGGGACAGGGTTCGGTCTCGCCGAGCAGTACTTC. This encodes CASSPTGTGFGLAEQYF.

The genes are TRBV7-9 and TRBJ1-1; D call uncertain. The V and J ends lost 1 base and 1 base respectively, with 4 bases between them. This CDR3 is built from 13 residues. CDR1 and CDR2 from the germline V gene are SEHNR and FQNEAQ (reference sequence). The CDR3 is CASSLEGNTEAFF. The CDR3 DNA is TGTGCCAGCAGCTTAGAGGGGAACACTGAAGCTTTCTTT.

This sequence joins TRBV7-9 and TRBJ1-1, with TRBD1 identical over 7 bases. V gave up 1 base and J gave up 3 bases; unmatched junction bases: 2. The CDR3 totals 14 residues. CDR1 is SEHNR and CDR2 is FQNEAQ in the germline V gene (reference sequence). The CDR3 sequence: CASSLGQGDTEAFF. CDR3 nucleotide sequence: TGTGCCAGCAGCTTAGGGCAGGGGGACACTGAAGCTTTCTTT.

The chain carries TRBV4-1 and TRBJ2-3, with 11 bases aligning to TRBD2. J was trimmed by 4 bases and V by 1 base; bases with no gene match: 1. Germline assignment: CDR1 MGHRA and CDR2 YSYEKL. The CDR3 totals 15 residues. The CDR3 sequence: CASSQVLAGADTQYF. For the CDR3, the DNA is TGCGCCAGCAGCCAAGTACTAGCGGGAGCAGATACGCAGTATTTT.

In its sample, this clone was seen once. CDR3 DNA: TGCGCCAGCAGCCAAGAGTGGACGAGAAACAATGAGCAGTTCTTC. This encodes CASSQEWTRNNEQFF. This sequence joins TRBV4-1 and TRBJ2-1; D remains ambiguous. From germline, CDR1 is MGHRA and CDR2 YSYEKL. Trimming took off 0 bases at V and 5 bases at J, with 11 bases between the two ends. The CDR3 runs 15 residues.

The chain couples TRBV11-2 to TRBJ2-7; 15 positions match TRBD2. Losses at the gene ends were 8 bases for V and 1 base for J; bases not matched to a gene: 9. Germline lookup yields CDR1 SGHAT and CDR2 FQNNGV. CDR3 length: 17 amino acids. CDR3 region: CASHGLAGGPGSYEQYF. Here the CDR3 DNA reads TGTGCCAGCCACGGACTAGCGGGGGGGCCGGGGTCCTACGAGCAGTACTTC.

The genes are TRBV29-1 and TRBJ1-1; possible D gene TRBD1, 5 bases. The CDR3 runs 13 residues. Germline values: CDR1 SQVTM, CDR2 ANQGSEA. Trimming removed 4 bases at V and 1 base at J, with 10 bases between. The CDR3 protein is CSVVSGWNTEAFF. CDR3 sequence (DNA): TGCAGCGTTGTTTCAGGGTGGAACACTGAAGCTTTCTTT.

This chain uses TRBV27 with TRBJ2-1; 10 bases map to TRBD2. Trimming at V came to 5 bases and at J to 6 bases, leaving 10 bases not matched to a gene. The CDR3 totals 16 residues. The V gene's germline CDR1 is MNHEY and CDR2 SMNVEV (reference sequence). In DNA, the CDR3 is TGTGCCAGCAGTCCCATGGGAGCGGGGGGGCTCAATGAGCAGTTCTTC. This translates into CASSPMGAGGLNEQFF.

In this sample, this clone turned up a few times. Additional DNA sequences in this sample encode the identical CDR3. The CDR3 coding sequence is TGTGCCAGTAGGCCGACTGAAGACTATGGCTACACCTTC. This translates into CASRPTEDYGYTF. This sequence joins TRBV19 and TRBJ1-2; D is ambiguous. The CDR3 is made up of 13 amino acids. CDR1 and CDR2 (germline): LNHDA, SQIVND (reference sequence). Deletions cut 6 bases from V and 3 bases from J, with 11 bases between.

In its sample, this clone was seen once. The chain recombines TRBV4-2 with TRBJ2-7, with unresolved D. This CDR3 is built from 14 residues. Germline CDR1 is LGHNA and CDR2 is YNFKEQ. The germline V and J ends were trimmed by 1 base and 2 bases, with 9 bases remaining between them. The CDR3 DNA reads TGTGCCAGCAGCCAAGCTTTGGACGCCTACGAGCAGTACTTC. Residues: CASSQALDAYEQYF.

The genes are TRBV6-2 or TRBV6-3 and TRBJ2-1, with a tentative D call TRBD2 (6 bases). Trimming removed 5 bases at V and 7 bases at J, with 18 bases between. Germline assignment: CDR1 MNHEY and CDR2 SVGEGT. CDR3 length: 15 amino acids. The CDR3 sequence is CASSLWPWRENEQFF. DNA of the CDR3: TGTGCCAGCAGTCTATGGCCCTGGAGGGAAAATGAGCAGTTCTTC.

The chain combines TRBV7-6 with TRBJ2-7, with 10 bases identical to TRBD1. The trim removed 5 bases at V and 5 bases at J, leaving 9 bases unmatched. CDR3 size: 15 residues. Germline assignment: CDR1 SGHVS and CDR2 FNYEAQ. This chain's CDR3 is CASSLSGQGDNEQYF. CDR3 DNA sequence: TGTGCCAGCAGCCTATCAGGACAGGGGGACAACGAGCAGTACTTC.

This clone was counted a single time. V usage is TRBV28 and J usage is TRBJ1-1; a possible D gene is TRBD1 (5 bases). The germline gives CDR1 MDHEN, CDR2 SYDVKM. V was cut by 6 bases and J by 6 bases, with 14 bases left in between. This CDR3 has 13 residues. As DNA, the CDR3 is TGTGCCAGCAGCCTTGGGGGTGCCCCTGAAGCTTTCTTT. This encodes CASSLGGAPEAFF.

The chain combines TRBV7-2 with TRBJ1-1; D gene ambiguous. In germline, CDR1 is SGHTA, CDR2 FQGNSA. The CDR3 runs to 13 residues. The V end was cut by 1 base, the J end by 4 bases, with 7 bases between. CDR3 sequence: CASSLDIFTEAFF. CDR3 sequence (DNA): TGTGCCAGCAGCTTAGACATTTTCACTGAAGCTTTCTTT.

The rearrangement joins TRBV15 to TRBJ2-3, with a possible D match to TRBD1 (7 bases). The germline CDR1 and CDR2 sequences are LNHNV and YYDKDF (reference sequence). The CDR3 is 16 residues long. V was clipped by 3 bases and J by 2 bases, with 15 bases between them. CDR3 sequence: CATSSPRGAFTDTQYF. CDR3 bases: TGTGCCACCAGCAGTCCCAGGGGGGCTTTCACAGATACGCAGTATTTT.

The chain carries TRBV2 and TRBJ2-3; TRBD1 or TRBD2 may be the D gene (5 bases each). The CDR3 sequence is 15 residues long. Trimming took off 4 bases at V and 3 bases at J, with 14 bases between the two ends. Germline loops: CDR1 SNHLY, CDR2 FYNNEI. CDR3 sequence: CASSGGAGITDTQYF. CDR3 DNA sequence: TGTGCCAGCAGTGGAGGGGCTGGGATTACAGATACGCAGTATTTT. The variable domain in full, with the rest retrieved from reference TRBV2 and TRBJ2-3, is EPEVTQTPSHQVTQMGQEVILRCVPISNHLYFYWYRQILGQKVEFLVSFYNNEISEKSEIFDDQFSVERPDGSNFTLKIRSTKLEDSAMYFCASSGGAGITDTQYFGPGTRLTVL.

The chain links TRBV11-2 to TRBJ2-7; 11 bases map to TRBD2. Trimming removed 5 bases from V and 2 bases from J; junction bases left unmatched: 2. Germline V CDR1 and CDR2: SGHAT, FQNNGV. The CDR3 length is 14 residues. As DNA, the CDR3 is TGTGCCAGCAGCAGACTAGCGGGGACCTACGAGCAGTACTTC. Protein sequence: CASSRLAGTYEQYF.

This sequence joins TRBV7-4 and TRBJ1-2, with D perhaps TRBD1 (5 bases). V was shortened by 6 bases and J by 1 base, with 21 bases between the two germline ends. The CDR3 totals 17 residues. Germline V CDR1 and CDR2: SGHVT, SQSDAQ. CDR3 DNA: TGTGCCAGCAGGTCAACGGGGCGGGCAGCACTTAACTATGGCTACACCTTC. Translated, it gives CASRSTGRAALNYGYTF.

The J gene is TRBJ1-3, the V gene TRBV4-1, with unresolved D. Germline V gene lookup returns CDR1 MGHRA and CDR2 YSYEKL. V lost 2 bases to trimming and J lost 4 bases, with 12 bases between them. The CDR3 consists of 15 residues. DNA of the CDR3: TGCGCCAGCAGCCAATGGAATGTTCCCGGAAACACCATATATTTT. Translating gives CASSQWNVPGNTIYF.

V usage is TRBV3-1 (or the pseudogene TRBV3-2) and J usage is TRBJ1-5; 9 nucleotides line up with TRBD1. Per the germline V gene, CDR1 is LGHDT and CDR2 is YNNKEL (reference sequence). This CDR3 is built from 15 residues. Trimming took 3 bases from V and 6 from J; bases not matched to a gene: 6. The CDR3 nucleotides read TGTGCCAGCAGCCATGGAACAGGGGGCGGTCAGCCCCAGCATTTT. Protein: CASSHGTGGGQPQHF.

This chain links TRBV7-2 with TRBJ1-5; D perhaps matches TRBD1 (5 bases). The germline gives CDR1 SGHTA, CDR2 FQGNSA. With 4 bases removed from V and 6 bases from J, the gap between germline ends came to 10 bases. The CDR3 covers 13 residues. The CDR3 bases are TGTGCCAGCAGCTCAAGGGGCGGTCAGCCCCAGCATTTT. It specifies CASSSRGGQPQHF. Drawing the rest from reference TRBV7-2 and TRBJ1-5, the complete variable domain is GAGVSQSPSNKVTEKGKDVELRCDPISGHTALYWYRQSLGQGLEFLIYFQGNSAPDKSGLPSDRFSAERTGGSVSTLTIQRTQQEDSAVYLCASSSRGGQPQHFGDGTRLSIL.

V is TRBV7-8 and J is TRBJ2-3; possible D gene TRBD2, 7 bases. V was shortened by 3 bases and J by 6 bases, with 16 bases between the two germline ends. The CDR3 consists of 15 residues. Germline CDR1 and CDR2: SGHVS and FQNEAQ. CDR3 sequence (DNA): TGTGCCAGCAGCTTCTCAAGGGGAGGGGGTGATACGCAGTATTTT. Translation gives CASSFSRGGGDTQYF.

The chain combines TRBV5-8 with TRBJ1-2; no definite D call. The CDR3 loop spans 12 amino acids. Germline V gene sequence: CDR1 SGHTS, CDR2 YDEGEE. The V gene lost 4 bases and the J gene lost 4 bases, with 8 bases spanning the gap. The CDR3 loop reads CASSPEGYGYTF. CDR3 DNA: TGTGCCAGCAGCCCGGAGGGCTATGGCTACACCTTC.

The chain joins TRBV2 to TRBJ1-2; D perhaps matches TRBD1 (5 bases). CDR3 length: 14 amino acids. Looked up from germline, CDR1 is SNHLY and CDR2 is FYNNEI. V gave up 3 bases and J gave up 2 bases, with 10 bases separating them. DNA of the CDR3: TGTGCCAGCAGTGATAATCAGGGAAACTATGGCTACACCTTC. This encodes CASSDNQGNYGYTF.